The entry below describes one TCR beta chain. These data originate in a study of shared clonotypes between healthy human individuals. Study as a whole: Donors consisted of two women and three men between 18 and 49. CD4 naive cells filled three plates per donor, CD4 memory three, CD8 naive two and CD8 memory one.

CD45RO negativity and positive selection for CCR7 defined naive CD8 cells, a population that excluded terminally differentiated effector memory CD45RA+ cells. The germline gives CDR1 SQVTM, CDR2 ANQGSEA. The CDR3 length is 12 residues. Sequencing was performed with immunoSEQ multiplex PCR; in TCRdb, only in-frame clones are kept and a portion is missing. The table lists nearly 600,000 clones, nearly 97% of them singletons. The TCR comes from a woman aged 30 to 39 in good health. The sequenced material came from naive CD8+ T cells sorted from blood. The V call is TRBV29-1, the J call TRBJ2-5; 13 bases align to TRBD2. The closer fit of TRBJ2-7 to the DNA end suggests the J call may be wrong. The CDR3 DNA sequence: TGCAGCGTCGGACTAGCGGGAGACGAGCAGTACTTC. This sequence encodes CSVGLAGDEQYF.